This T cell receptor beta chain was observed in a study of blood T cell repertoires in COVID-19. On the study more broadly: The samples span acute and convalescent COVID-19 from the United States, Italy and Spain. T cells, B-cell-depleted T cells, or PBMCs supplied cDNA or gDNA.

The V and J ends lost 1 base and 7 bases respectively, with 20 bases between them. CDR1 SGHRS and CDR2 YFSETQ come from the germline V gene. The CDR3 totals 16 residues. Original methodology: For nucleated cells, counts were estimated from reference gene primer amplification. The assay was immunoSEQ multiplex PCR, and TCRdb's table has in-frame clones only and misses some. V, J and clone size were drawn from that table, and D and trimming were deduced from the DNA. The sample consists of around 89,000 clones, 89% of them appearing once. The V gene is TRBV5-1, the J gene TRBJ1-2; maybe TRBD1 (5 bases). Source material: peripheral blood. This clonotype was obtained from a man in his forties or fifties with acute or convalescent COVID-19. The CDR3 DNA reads TGCGCCAGCAGCTTGATCGCAGGGAAATTTCAGGGTGGCTACACCTTC. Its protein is CASSLIAGKFQGGYTF.